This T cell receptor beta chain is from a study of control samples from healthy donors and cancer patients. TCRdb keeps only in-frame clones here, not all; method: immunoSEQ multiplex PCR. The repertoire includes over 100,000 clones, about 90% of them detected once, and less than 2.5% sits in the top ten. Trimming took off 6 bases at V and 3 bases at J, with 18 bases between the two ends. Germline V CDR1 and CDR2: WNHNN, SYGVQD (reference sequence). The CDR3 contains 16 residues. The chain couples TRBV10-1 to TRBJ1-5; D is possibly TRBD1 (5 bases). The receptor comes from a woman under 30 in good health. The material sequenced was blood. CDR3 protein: CASRGPRQTDNQPQHF. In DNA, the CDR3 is TGCGCCAGCAGAGGCCCTAGACAGACCGACAATCAGCCCCAGCATTTT.